Shown below are 20 T cell receptor beta chains from a single sample sequenced in a study of T cells in Graves' hyperthyroidism and ophthalmopathy (dated by TCRdb to between 2017 and 2020). Libraries were made using multiplex PCR. The sequencer listed for this sample is Illumina HiSeq 2000. Amplification of TCR beta CDR3 regions was carried out from RNA transcripts. For the first round of RT-PCR on the TCR CDR3, the HTBI primer set was used together with the Qiagen OneStep RT-PCR kit. TCRdb reprocessed the public reads (quality trimming at Q25 with fastp, clone calling with MiXCR) and kept in-frame beta chains. Each entry merges the rows of one CDR3 protein and shows their most common DNA and genes. The sample table lists hundreds of thousands of distinct CDR3 sequences, approximately 25% of them with a count of one. Jointly, the top ten make up roughly 10% of the sample. Sequencing was performed on blood. These receptors were taken from a woman aged 25 to 39 with Graves' ophthalmopathy.

Only a few counts were recorded for this clonotype. The rearrangement uses TRBV28 and TRBJ2-5; the match to TRBD2 covers 8 bases. CDR1 and CDR2 from the germline V gene are MDHEN and SYDVKM. This CDR3 is built from 14 residues. After removal of 6 bases from V and 4 bases from J, the junction contained 7 bases not matched to a gene. The CDR3 DNA is TGTGCCAGCAGACGGACTAGCATTACAGAGACCCAGTACTTC. This encodes CASRRTSITETQYF.

In DNA form, the CDR3 reads TGTGCCAGCATCGCAGGGGATTATGGCTACACCTTC. This gives the protein CASIAGDYGYTF. The rearrangement joins TRBV2 to TRBJ1-2; D perhaps matches TRBD1 (6 bases). Germline CDR1 is SNHLY and CDR2 is FYNNEI. V lost 7 bases to trimming and J lost 5 bases, with 11 bases between them. The CDR3 sequence is 12 residues long.

This clonotype showed up just a few times. This chain uses TRBV6-5 with TRBJ1-5; the D is unclear. The CDR3 sequence is 15 residues long. Germline CDR1 reads MNHEY; CDR2 reads SVGAGI. The V end was cut by 4 bases, the J end by 0 bases, with 10 bases between. The CDR3 DNA reads as TGTGCCAGCAGTTTGGGAAGTAATAGCAATCAGCCCCAGCATTTT. Amino acids: CASSLGSNSNQPQHF.

The sample holds many counts of this clonotype. This chain connects TRBV4-3 to TRBJ2-7; TRBD2 agrees at 7 bases. Germline CDR1 reads LGHNA; CDR2 reads YSLEER. The ends lost 0 bases at V and 3 bases at J; junction bases unmatched: 5. The CDR3 is made up of 15 amino acids. The CDR3 DNA reads as TGCGCCAGCAGCCAAGATTGGGAGGGTGGCTACGAGCAGTACTTC. Its protein product is CASSQDWEGGYEQYF.

The rearrangement joins TRBV11-2 to TRBJ2-2, with D unresolved. The CDR3 consists of 15 residues. Germline CDR1 is SGHAT and CDR2 is FQNNGV. V was cut by 1 base and J by 4 bases, with 10 bases left in between. Here the CDR3 DNA reads TGTGCCAGCAGCTTAGCCGAAGGCGGCACCGGGGAGCTGTTTTTT. It yields the protein CASSLAEGGTGELFF.

The CDR3 nucleotides read TGCGCCAGCAGCCTCCAGCAACCGGCGTTCGCCTACGAGCAGTACTTC. Its translation: CASSLQQPAFAYEQYF. V usage is TRBV4-1 and J usage is TRBJ2-7; unclear D gene. V lost 4 bases, J lost 2 bases, and 18 bases lay in between. The CDR3 is 16 residues long. The germline V gene has CDR1 MGHRA and CDR2 YSYEKL.

This clonotype was counted at least ten times. V usage is TRBV20-1 and J usage is TRBJ2-7; 7 nucleotides agree with TRBD2. The germline V gene has CDR1 DFQATT and CDR2 SNEGSKA (reference sequence). The CDR3 is 13 residues long. V shed 6 bases and J 3 bases; nucleotides not matched to a gene: 8. CDR3 DNA: TGCAGTGCCGCCTTGGCGGGGGTCTACGAGCAGTACTTC. It codes for CSAALAGVYEQYF.

In this sample, this clonotype turned up many times. This chain links TRBV30 with TRBJ2-4, with D possibly matching TRBD2 (6 bases). Germline V gives CDR1 GTSNPN, CDR2 SVGIG (reference sequence). Trimming stripped 5 bases from V and 9 bases from J, with 14 bases between. The CDR3 runs 12 residues. DNA for the CDR3: TGTGCCTGGGGTGGGGACTTTCGCATTCAGTACTTC. Translation gives CAWGGDFRIQYF.

As concerns this clonotype: Given the absence of the conserved phenylalanine or tryptophan at the CDR3 end, a read error is likely. The chain is built from TRBV6-1 and TRBJ1-3, with D tentatively TRBD1 (6 bases). Germline CDR1 is MNHNS and CDR2 is SASEGT. The CDR3 is 15 amino acids. Trimming stripped 5 bases from V and 1 base from J, with 12 bases between. CDR3 region: CASSRAGESGNTIYV. The CDR3 region has the DNA TGTGCCAGCAGTCGAGCAGGGGAATCTGGAAACACCATATATGTT.

This clonotype was observed at least ten times. The chain joins TRBV6-1 to TRBJ2-7; 8 positions match TRBD1. V dropped 6 bases and J dropped 2; count of bases not matched to a gene: 9. The length of the CDR3 is 15 residues. CDR1 and CDR2 (germline): MNHNS, SASEGT. In DNA, the CDR3 is TGTGCCAGCAGCTCCGGGACAGGCCAAACCTACGAGCAGTACTTC. Translating gives CASSSGTGQTYEQYF.

This clonotype appeared many times. This chain connects TRBV12-3 or TRBV12-4 to TRBJ1-3; D remains unclear. The CDR3 consists of 13 residues. The germline V and J ends were trimmed by 5 bases and 5 bases, with 10 bases remaining between them. CDR3 sequence (DNA): TGTGCCAGCAGTACCCCTGTGCGAAACACCATATATTTT. It encodes CASSTPVRNTIYF.

This clonotype was seen more than once but under ten times. J is TRBJ2-5 and V is TRBV11-2; tentatively, D is TRBD2 (6 bases). Germline V lookup: CDR1 SGHAT, CDR2 FQNNGV. This CDR3 has 17 residues. The germline V and J ends were trimmed by 4 bases and 4 bases, with 22 bases remaining between them. DNA for the CDR3: TGTGCCAGCAGCTATCCCCGCCCCAGGGAGGTAGCAGAGACCCAGTACTTC. It yields the protein CASSYPRPREVAETQYF.

The J gene is TRBJ1-5, the V gene TRBV12-3 or TRBV12-4, with D perhaps TRBD1 (5 bases). The CDR3 length is 14 residues. Trimming left V 6 bases short and J 3 bases short, with 12 bases between. The CDR3, as DNA: TGTGCCAGCAGGGGGGGGTTGAACAATCAGCCCCAGCATTTT. Translated: CASRGGLNNQPQHF.

This clonotype was counted a few times. CDR3 region: CASSYGGAGEGQPQHF. CDR3 sequence (DNA): TGTGCCAGCAGCTACGGGGGCGCCGGGGAGGGTCAGCCCCAGCATTTT. This rearrangement joins TRBV6-5 to TRBJ1-5; possibly TRBD1 for D (6 bases). Germline V lookup: CDR1 MNHEY, CDR2 SVGAGI. V was trimmed by 6 bases and J by 6 bases, leaving 21 bases between them. The CDR3 has 16 amino acids.

This clonotype was picked up many times. The rearrangement uses TRBV24-1 and TRBJ2-2; D not certain. Germline V CDR1 and CDR2: KGHDR, SFDVKD. The CDR3 runs to 16 residues. V was pared by 1 base and J by 4 bases, with 12 bases between. CDR3 bases: TGTGCCACCAGTGATTTCTTCGGAAAAGGCACCGGGGAGCTGTTTTTT. This sequence encodes CATSDFFGKGTGELFF.

To note about this clonotype: Just one base apart from a much larger clone, this may be a read error. This chain uses TRBV9 with TRBJ1-1, with D perhaps TRBD1 (6 bases). Germline values: CDR1 SGDLS, CDR2 YYNGEE. The CDR3 extends over 14 amino acids. V was shortened by 3 bases and J by 7 bases, with 16 bases between the two germline ends. The CDR3 loop is CASSASGGPIEAFF. In DNA, the CDR3 is TGTGCCAGCAGCGCCTCCGGGGGGCCCATTGAAGCTTTCTTT.

This chain links TRBV9 with TRBJ1-2; D is perhaps TRBD1 (5 bases). Deletions cut 8 bases from V and 2 bases from J, with 13 bases between. The CDR3 loop spans 13 amino acids. Germline V lookup: CDR1 SGDLS, CDR2 YYNGEE. DNA for the CDR3: TGTGCCAGTAGTATGCGGGACAACTATGGCTACACCTTC. Translating it yields CASSMRDNYGYTF.

This clonotype has ten or more counts. The chain employs TRBV27 and TRBJ2-7; 9 bases are a match to TRBD1. The CDR3 runs 15 residues. Trimming removed 5 bases from V and 4 bases from J; junction bases left unmatched: 9. Germline lookup yields CDR1 MNHEY and CDR2 SMNVEV (reference sequence). CDR3 loop: CASSGGTGPLYEQYF. CDR3 DNA: TGTGCCAGCAGTGGCGGGACAGGGCCCCTTTACGAGCAGTACTTC.

This clonotype was seen many times. This chain joins TRBV6-5 and TRBJ1-3, with D uncertain. Deletions cut 3 bases from V and 4 bases from J, with 13 bases between. Germline V gives CDR1 MNHEY, CDR2 SVGAGI. CDR3 length: 15 amino acids. The CDR3 reads CASSYAIGEGNTIYF. The CDR3 DNA reads TGTGCCAGCAGTTATGCGATCGGGGAAGGAAACACCATATATTTT.

This clonotype has only one observation. The CDR3 nucleotides read TGCAGTGCTTTAAACCGGGACAGGGTCGAGGGCTACACCTTC. The encoded protein is CSALNRDRVEGYTF. V is TRBV20-1 and J is TRBJ1-2, with 9 bases matching TRBD1. Germline CDR1 DFQATT, CDR2 SNEGSKA (reference sequence). The CDR3 extends over 14 amino acids. After removal of 5 bases from V and 8 bases from J, the junction contained 12 bases not matched to a gene.